This TCR beta chain was profiled in a study of blood T cells in healthy people across ages. The overall study: Every two T cells gave about one barcoded beta molecule via template switching. The study's findings and limits: Researchers report that TCR beta diversity correlated strongly with naive T cell percentage.

A J-beta primer mix and a sample-barcoded 5' primer were used in a second PCR of roughly 6 to 12 cycles. Template switching added a 12-random-nucleotide identifier to every cDNA molecule. One entry per CDR3 protein results from TCRdb running MiXCR on the 5' RACE reads. The sample carries 950,000 to 1,200,000 distinct CDR3 sequences, 35% to 40% recorded once. About this clonotype itself: The antigen is undetermined.

Input material: blood. The receptor was isolated from a man between 18 and 35 years old in good health.

The CDR3 protein is CASSPQRSEAFF. CDR3 nucleotide sequence: TGTGCCAGCTCACCACAAAGGAGTGAAGCTTTCTTT. The V and J genes are TRBV18 and TRBJ1-1; the D is unclear. Looked up from germline, CDR1 is KGHSH and CDR2 is LQKENI. The ends were cut back, 1 base at V and 7 bases at J, with 7 bases in the middle. The CDR3 spans 12 residues. Complete variable domain (other parts from reference TRBV18 and TRBJ1-1): NAGVMQNPRHLVRRRGQEARLRCSPMKGHSHVYWYRQLPEEGLKFMVYLQKENIIDESGMPKERFSAEFPKEGPSILRIQQVVRGDSAAYFCASSPQRSEAFFGQGTRLTVV.